The rows below give T cell receptor beta chains drawn from one sample of a study of EBV T-cell therapy then PD-1 blockade in nasopharyngeal carcinoma. Sequencing used immunoSEQ multiplex PCR; TCRdb keeps in-frame clones, though not all of them. Here the sample spans 19,000 or so clones, over 80% being singletons. No antigen has been assigned to these receptors. Sequenced here: CD8+ T cells from blood, sampled at day 0 from a patient whose treatment included autologous EBV-specific T cells and nivolumab. The receptors here all came from a middle-aged man with nasopharyngeal carcinoma. The CDR3 runs from the conserved cysteine through the conserved F or W. The D gene is left open where the match is weak. Some rows mark clone size as missing; the rest say once, few, many or name a class of expanded clone.

TRBV13	NA	TRBD1	TRBJ1-2	14	TGTGCCAGCAGCCTGACAGGGGGAGCCTATGGCTACACCTTC	CASSLTGGAYGYTF
TRBV28	NA	NA	TRBJ2-7	13	TGTGCCAGCAGTCCAGGGGGGGGCTACGAGCAGTACTTC	CASSPGGGYEQYF
TRBV6-4	once	TRBD2	TRBJ2-1	13	TGTGCCAGCAGTGACTCCGGGAGGGATGAGCAGTTCTTC	CASSDSGRDEQFF
TRBV27	NA	NA	TRBJ2-7	17	TGTGCCAGCAGTTTATCAGGCCCGTTGACGGACTCCTACGAGCAGTACTTC	CASSLSGPLTDSYEQYF
TRBV6-4	NA	TRBD2	TRBJ2-1	16	TGTGCCAGCAGTGACTCAGGCGGCGGGGGGGCCGCTGAGCAGTTCTTC	CASSDSGGGGAAEQFF
TRBV7-6	NA	NA	TRBJ1-2	14	TGTGCCAGCACCCTCGGACAGCCTGGGGATGGCTACACCTTC	CASTLGQPGDGYTF
TRBV6-5	NA	NA	TRBJ1-4	15	TGTGCCAGCGCTCTCAGTGGGTCGTTAGGTGAAAAACTGTTTTTT	CASALSGSLGEKLFF
TRBV29-1	NA	TRBD1	TRBJ2-1	16	TGCAGCGTTGAAGGGGACAGGGGGCTTTTTGACAATGAGCAGTTCTTC	CSVEGDRGLFDNEQFF
TRBV15	NA	TRBD1	TRBJ2-1	15	TGTGCCACCAGCATGAGGACAGGGGAGTTCAATGAGCAGTTCTTC	CATSMRTGEFNEQFF
TRBV5-6	NA	NA	TRBJ2-2	13	TGTGCCAGCAGCGTCTTGGCCGTGAGGGAGCTGTTTTTT	CASSVLAVRELFF